Below are 15 T cell receptor beta chains sequenced from a single sample in a study of PD-L1 blockade in urothelial cancer. Produced via immunoSEQ multiplex PCR; TCRdb's table is partial and in-frame only. The table includes around 33,000 clones, around 80% detected once. The input for sequencing was PBMCs, taken around atezolizumab (anti-PD-L1) treatment. Receptor source: a man aged 70-80 years with urothelial cancer.

The chain employs TRBV2 and TRBJ2-6; D is ambiguous. Germline V gene data show CDR1 as SNHLY and CDR2 as FYNNEI. This CDR3 has 16 amino acids. V lost 5 bases, J lost 0 bases, and 11 bases lay in between. CDR3 amino acids: CASSQNSFSGANVLTF. CDR3 DNA sequence: TGTGCCAGCAGTCAGAACAGTTTCTCTGGGGCCAACGTCCTGACTTTC.

The rearrangement joins TRBV28 to TRBJ1-2; TRBD1 aligns across 8 bases. V trimming: 3 bases; J trimming: 8 bases; junction bases outside the gene matches: 5. This CDR3 comprises 13 residues. The V gene's germline CDR1 is MDHEN and CDR2 SYDVKM. The DNA for the CDR3 is TGTGCCAGCAGTTTGACAGGGGTGGAGGGCTACACCTTC. Translation gives CASSLTGVEGYTF.

The sample holds one count of this clone. The gene calls are TRBV5-1 and TRBJ2-2; 9 bases agree with TRBD1. V lost 6 bases, J lost 5 bases, and 5 bases stayed unmatched. CDR3 size: 14 residues. Germline V gene data show CDR1 as SGHRS and CDR2 as YFSETQ. The CDR3 sequence: CASTVTGGTGELFF. The DNA of the CDR3 is TGCGCCAGCACCGTGACAGGGGGAACCGGGGAGCTGTTTTTT.

V usage is TRBV4-3 and J usage is TRBJ1-2; no clear D. V dropped 1 base and J dropped 5 bases, with 11 bases sitting between them. Germline CDR1 reads LGHNA; CDR2 reads YSLEER. The CDR3 is made up of 14 amino acids. CDR3 residues: CASSQGGGSYGYTF. CDR3 bases: TGCGCCAGCAGCCAAGGGGGAGGTTCGTATGGCTACACCTTC.

This chain uses TRBV7-9 with TRBJ2-1, with D perhaps matching TRBD1 (5 bases). This CDR3 contains 12 residues. V lost 1 base and J 7 bases, leaving 5 bases between the germline ends. Germline V CDR1 and CDR2: SEHNR, FQNEAQ (reference sequence). CDR3 coding DNA: TGTGCCAGCAGCTTAGAGGGGAATGAGCAGTTCTTC. It codes for CASSLEGNEQFF.

The chain joins TRBV11-2 to TRBJ2-3, with D tentatively TRBD2 (5 bases). Germline-derived CDR1 and CDR2 are SGHAT and FQNNGV. The CDR3 has 15 residues. Trimming took 0 bases from V and 2 from J, leaving 9 bases between them. The CDR3 is CASSLEGGPTDTQYF. The DNA for the CDR3 is TGTGCCAGCAGCTTAGAGGGCGGGCCCACAGATACGCAGTATTTT.

This clone was recorded once. This chain uses TRBV7-9 with TRBJ1-1; D is ambiguous. V dropped 0 bases and J dropped 3 bases, with 5 bases sitting between them. Germline CDR1 is SEHNR and CDR2 is FQNEAQ (reference sequence). The CDR3 is 13 amino acids. CDR3 amino acids: CASSLAGYTEAFF. Written as DNA, the CDR3 is TGTGCCAGCAGCTTAGCGGGCTACACTGAAGCTTTCTTT.

The DNA of the CDR3 is TGCGCCAGCAGCGTCGGCACCCTCGGACAGGGGGATCAGCCCCAGCATTTT. This gives the protein CASSVGTLGQGDQPQHF. The rearrangement uses TRBV5-1 and TRBJ1-5, with 10 nucleotides matching TRBD1. The germline gives CDR1 SGHRS, CDR2 YFSETQ. V was clipped by 4 bases and J by 5 bases; unmatched bases: 12. This CDR3 has 17 amino acids. Full variable domain (remainder filled in from reference TRBV5-1 and TRBJ1-5): KAGVTQTPRYLIKTRGQQVTLSCSPISGHRSVSWYQQTPGQGLQFLFEYFSETQRNKGNFPGRFSGRQFSNSRSEMNVSTLELGDSALYLCASSVGTLGQGDQPQHFGDGTRLSIL.

The chain couples TRBV7-9 to TRBJ1-1; D is possibly TRBD1 (5 bases). The CDR3 extends over 14 amino acids. Germline V gene sequence: CDR1 SEHNR, CDR2 FQNEAQ (reference sequence). V was pared by 5 bases and J by 0 bases, with 10 bases between. In DNA, the CDR3 is TGTGCCAGCAGCATCGGACACTTGAACACTGAAGCTTTCTTT. Its translation is CASSIGHLNTEAFF.

This chain links TRBV30 with TRBJ1-1; D ambiguous. Germline values: CDR1 GTSNPN, CDR2 SVGIG (reference sequence). The V gene lost 8 bases and the J gene lost 2 bases, with 18 bases spanning the gap. The CDR3 covers 14 residues. The CDR3 loop reads CASDTLSGNTEAFF. CDR3 bases: TGTGCCAGTGACACACTCTCAGGCAACACTGAAGCTTTCTTT.

V gene TRBV11-2 combines with J gene TRBJ2-3; 7 nucleotides agree with TRBD1. V shed 6 bases, J shed 4 bases, and the junction held 10 bases outside the gene matches. The CDR3 is made up of 15 amino acids. CDR1 is SGHAT, CDR2 FQNNGV, per germline. The CDR3 DNA follows: TGTGCCAGCAGTTATACAGGGGTGGGGTCAGATACGCAGTATTTT. It encodes CASSYTGVGSDTQYF.

The gene calls are TRBV5-4 and TRBJ1-1, with 8 bases identical to TRBD1. This CDR3 spans 15 amino acids. Trimming cost V 4 bases and J 5 bases; bases outside gene matches: 10. Germline V lookup: CDR1 SGHNT, CDR2 YYREEE (reference sequence). Written as DNA, the CDR3 is TGTGCCAGCAGCCCTAGGACAGGGAAGGGGACTGAAGCTTTCTTT. Protein: CASSPRTGKGTEAFF. Variable domain in full (rest from reference TRBV5-4 and TRBJ1-1): ETGVTQSPTHLIKTRGQQVTLRCSSQSGHNTVSWYQQALGQGPQFIFQYYREEENGRGNFPPRFSGLQFPNYSSELNVNALELDDSALYLCASSPRTGKGTEAFFGQGTRLTVV.

This rearrangement joins TRBV2 to TRBJ2-2; TRBD1 matches at 10 bases. Trimming removed 8 bases from V and 3 bases from J; junction bases left unmatched: 9. CDR3 length equals 16 residues. Germline assignment: CDR1 SNHLY and CDR2 FYNNEI. The CDR3 loop reads CASCHTGTGDTGELFF. The CDR3 bases are TGTGCCAGCTGTCATACAGGGACAGGGGACACCGGGGAGCTGTTTTTT.

V is TRBV5-1 and J is TRBJ1-1; D unresolved. V lost 0 bases to trimming and J lost 6 bases, with 15 bases between them. Germline V gene sequence: CDR1 SGHRS, CDR2 YFSETQ. The CDR3 covers 15 residues. The chain's CDR3 is CASSLELGGPSEAFF. Here the CDR3 DNA reads TGCGCCAGCAGCTTGGAGCTCGGCGGCCCCTCTGAAGCTTTCTTT.

The V gene is TRBV5-5, the J gene TRBJ1-6, with D possibly being TRBD1 (5 bases). The germline V and J ends were trimmed by 0 bases and 7 bases, with 11 bases remaining between them. Germline V gene data show CDR1 as SGHKS and CDR2 as YYEKEE (reference sequence). The CDR3 covers 15 residues. CDR3 residues: CASSLENRPNSPLHF. The CDR3 DNA reads as TGTGCCAGCAGCTTGGAGAACAGGCCCAATTCACCCCTCCACTTT.